Each of the 29 T cell receptor beta chains below was sequenced from the same sample in a study of T cell changes during pregnancy in multiple sclerosis. Profiled with immunoSEQ multiplex PCR; TCRdb holds only in-frame clones, not every one. The data show approximately 64,000 clones, less than 95% seen once. This sample comprised peripheral blood, obtained in the second trimester of pregnancy. Receptor source: a female donor in good health, enrolled as a control in a pregnancy study.

The J gene is TRBJ1-3, the V gene TRBV10-3, with unresolved D. The length of the CDR3 is 12 residues. From germline, CDR1 is ENHRY and CDR2 SYGVKD. V was trimmed by 9 bases and J by 7 bases, leaving 13 bases between them. CDR3 region: CAIGEYENTIYF. CDR3 DNA: TGTGCCATTGGGGAGTATGAGAACACCATATATTTT.

DNA of the CDR3: TGTGCCAGCAGCTCGACAGGGACAGCCTACAATGAGCAGTTCTTC. Translation gives CASSSTGTAYNEQFF. The chain is built from TRBV7-9 and TRBJ2-1, with 7 bases fitting TRBD1. This CDR3 is 15 amino acids long. The germline V gene encodes CDR1 SEHNR and CDR2 FQNEAQ (reference sequence). Losses at the gene ends were 4 bases for V and 2 bases for J; bases not matched to a gene: 5.

DNA of the CDR3: TGTGCCAGCAGCTTGTGGGTGTTGGACGGGAGCTCCTATAATTCACCCCTCCACTTT. Translating gives CASSLWVLDGSSYNSPLHF. V and J are TRBV5-5 and TRBJ1-6, with unresolved D. V shed 1 base and J shed 0 bases, with 17 bases lying between them. Germline CDR1 and CDR2: SGHKS and YYEKEE (reference sequence). The CDR3 totals 19 residues.

The gene calls are TRBV7-3 and TRBJ2-4, with D perhaps matching TRBD2 (7 bases). V shed 5 bases and J shed 7 bases, with 15 bases lying between them. This CDR3 spans 14 amino acids. Germline-derived CDR1 and CDR2 are SGHTA and FQGTGA. CDR3 region: CASSLGGGRNIQYF. CDR3 coding DNA: TGTGCCAGCAGCCTGGGGGGGGGCCGGAACATTCAGTACTTC.

This clone was counted between two and nine times. The chain employs TRBV7-8 and TRBJ2-1, with D possibly matching TRBD1 (6 bases). Looked up from germline, CDR1 is SGHVS and CDR2 is FQNEAQ. V lost 4 bases to trimming and J lost 12 bases, with 22 bases between them. The CDR3 covers 15 residues. This CDR3 is CASSSGLPQGHGQFF. Written as DNA, the CDR3 is TGTGCCAGCAGCTCTGGACTCCCCCAGGGACACGGGCAGTTCTTC.

This sequence joins TRBV6-6 and TRBJ2-7; TRBD1 agrees at 8 bases. Germline assignment: CDR1 MNHNY and CDR2 SVGAGI (reference sequence). V lost 6 bases and J lost 3; bases outside the gene matches: 13. This CDR3 spans 16 amino acids. The DNA of the CDR3 is TGTGCCAGCAGCAGCCAGGCGCAGGGACAGGACTACGAGCAGTACTTC. Encoded protein: CASSSQAQGQDYEQYF.

The rearrangement joins TRBV5-1 to TRBJ1-2, with 8 bases aligning to TRBD1. The CDR3 runs 19 residues. The V gene's germline CDR1 is SGHRS and CDR2 YFSETQ. V lost 4 bases, J lost 4 bases, and 21 bases stayed unmatched. Written as DNA, the CDR3 is TGCGCCAGCAGCCAATCCACGGGCCGAGGACAGGGAAGAAGCTATGGCTACACCTTC. Translation: CASSQSTGRGQGRSYGYTF.

On this clone: The junction differs from germline at one of its ends, possibly a read error. The CDR3 here is CASSPLRDSSYSEQFF. The CDR3 DNA sequence: TGTGCCAGCTCACCGCTCCGGGACTCTAGCTACAGTGAGCAGTTCTTC. The V gene is TRBV18, the J gene TRBJ2-1; D may be TRBD2 (6 bases). This CDR3 has 16 residues. Germline V lookup: CDR1 KGHSH, CDR2 LQKENI.

This clone was seen just once. The V call is TRBV13, the J call TRBJ2-7; no clear D gene. The germline V gene encodes CDR1 PRHDT and CDR2 FYEKMQ (reference sequence). The CDR3 has 14 residues. Trimming pared 5 bases from V and 3 bases from J, leaving 14 bases between. Here the CDR3 reads CASSPAASHYEQYF. The CDR3 coding sequence is TGTGCCAGCAGCCCCGCTGCGTCCCACTACGAGCAGTACTTC.

A single count supports this clone. The chain joins TRBV5-6 to TRBJ2-3; D is ambiguous. Trimming pared 1 base from V and 6 bases from J, leaving 15 bases between. This CDR3 spans 15 amino acids. Germline CDR1 and CDR2: SGHDT and YYEEEE. In nucleotides, the CDR3 is TGTGCCAGCAGCTTGTCGGTCTCTCTGGGCGATACGCAGTATTTT. Its translation is CASSLSVSLGDTQYF.

This clone was recorded only once. This chain joins TRBV29-1 and TRBJ2-1; D is unclear. In germline, CDR1 is SQVTM, CDR2 ANQGSEA. V lost 7 bases to trimming and J lost 9 bases, with 16 bases between them. The CDR3 spans 12 residues. The chain's CDR3 is CSAGFQFSEQFF. Written as DNA, the CDR3 is TGCAGCGCTGGTTTCCAATTCAGTGAGCAGTTCTTC.

The CDR3 sequence: CASTDTGTGGNSPLHF. As DNA, the CDR3 is TGTGCCAGCACCGACACCGGGACAGGGGGAAATTCACCCCTCCACTTT. The V call is TRBV27, the J call TRBJ1-6, with 11 bases that match TRBD1. This CDR3 has 16 amino acids. Germline V lookup: CDR1 MNHEY, CDR2 SMNVEV (reference sequence). J lost 7 bases, V lost 7 bases, and 9 bases had no gene match.

This chain uses TRBV27 with TRBJ2-7; D is perhaps TRBD2 (5 bases). This CDR3 is 13 amino acids long. V lost 4 bases and J 2 bases, leaving 9 bases between the germline ends. Germline values: CDR1 MNHEY, CDR2 SMNVEV (reference sequence). The CDR3 is CASSWTRTYEQYF. DNA for the CDR3: TGTGCCAGCAGTTGGACTCGAACCTACGAGCAGTACTTC.

This chain uses TRBV7-8 with TRBJ2-5; D is ambiguous. CDR1 and CDR2 from the germline V gene are SGHVS and FQNEAQ. V lost 1 base, J lost 4 bases, and 10 bases lay in between. The CDR3 loop spans 14 amino acids. For the CDR3, the DNA is TGTGCCAGCAGCTTAGAACTCGTCATAGAGACCCAGTACTTC. Translated, it gives CASSLELVIETQYF.

This chain connects TRBV7-2 to TRBJ2-7; the D gene is possibly TRBD2 (6 bases). The V and J ends lost 0 bases and 4 bases respectively, with 19 bases between them. This CDR3 comprises 17 residues. Germline loops: CDR1 SGHTA, CDR2 FQGNSA. CDR3 bases: TGTGCCAGCAGCTTAGCGCGGGGTGCTCTCCTCCCATACGAGCAGTACTTC. Translation: CASSLARGALLPYEQYF.

The chain links TRBV7-4 to TRBJ2-7; weak D call: TRBD1 (7 bases). The V and J ends lost 4 bases and 5 bases respectively, with 18 bases between them. Germline CDR1 SGHVT, CDR2 SQSDAQ. The CDR3 runs 15 residues. The CDR3 sequence: CASSSRPRGADEQYF. Here the CDR3 DNA reads TGTGCCAGCAGCTCGAGACCCAGGGGGGCAGACGAGCAGTACTTC. The full variable domain, in which reference TRBV7-4 and TRBJ2-7 provide the parts outside the CDR3, is GAGVSQSPRYKVAKRGRDVALRCDSISGHVTLYWYRQTLGQGSEVLTYSQSDAQRDKSGRPSGRFSAERPERSVSTLKIQRTEQGDSAVYLCASSSRPRGADEQYFGPGTRLTVT.

V and J are TRBV19 and TRBJ1-1; 7 nucleotides align to TRBD1. Germline V gene lookup returns CDR1 LNHDA and CDR2 SQIVND (reference sequence). With 5 bases clipped from V and 0 bases from J, the junction kept 0 bases outside the gene matches. The CDR3 has 13 amino acids. CDR3 DNA sequence: TGTGCCAGTAGTCAGGGGGTGAACACTGAAGCTTTCTTT. Its protein is CASSQGVNTEAFF.

The chain couples TRBV4-1 to TRBJ2-1; D may be TRBD1 (5 bases). The CDR3 totals 15 residues. V lost 1 base and J 8 bases, leaving 15 bases between the germline ends. Germline V gene data show CDR1 as MGHRA and CDR2 as YSYEKL. The CDR3 region is CASSQVASLGDEQFF. In nucleotides, the CDR3 is TGCGCCAGCAGCCAAGTTGCTTCCTTAGGGGATGAGCAGTTCTTC.

J is TRBJ1-5 and V is TRBV5-6, with no clear D. The V end was cut by 0 bases, the J end by 4 bases, with 5 bases between. Germline CDR1 and CDR2: SGHDT and YYEEEE. The CDR3 consists of 13 residues. The CDR3 coding sequence is TGTGCCAGCAGCTTGGGGAGTAATCAGCCCCAGCATTTT. The encoded protein is CASSLGSNQPQHF.

The rearrangement joins TRBV6-1 to TRBJ2-5; weak D call: TRBD1 (5 bases). The CDR3 runs 15 residues. Germline V lookup: CDR1 MNHNS, CDR2 SASEGT. V shed 6 bases and J shed 0 bases, with 14 bases lying between them. CDR3 sequence reads: CASSEPTEYQETQYF. The CDR3 nucleotides are TGTGCCAGCAGCGAACCGACAGAGTACCAAGAGACCCAGTACTTC.

The V and J genes are TRBV7-9 and TRBJ1-2; tentative D call: TRBD1 (5 bases). The CDR3 is made up of 13 amino acids. V was clipped by 3 bases and J by 8 bases, with 13 bases between them. Germline values: CDR1 SEHNR, CDR2 FQNEAQ (reference sequence). The CDR3 here is CASSFGGSLGYTF. CDR3 DNA sequence: TGTGCCAGCAGCTTCGGGGGTTCACTCGGCTACACCTTC.

The chain employs TRBV6-1 and TRBJ1-4; tentatively, D is TRBD1 (5 bases). Trimming took 3 bases from V and 5 from J, leaving 10 bases between them. CDR3 length: 14 residues. Germline V gene data show CDR1 as MNHNS and CDR2 as SASEGT. CDR3: CASSDGGANEKLFF. In nucleotides, the CDR3 is TGTGCCAGCAGTGACGGAGGGGCAAATGAAAAACTGTTTTTT.

V and J are TRBV19 and TRBJ1-5, with D possibly TRBD1 on 5 matching bases. The CDR3 spans 16 residues. Trimming pared 1 base from V and 6 bases from J, leaving 16 bases between. Germline V gene lookup returns CDR1 LNHDA and CDR2 SQIVND (reference sequence). CDR3 nucleotides: TGTGCCAGTAGTATAGCGAGCAGGGCTGCGTCTCAGCCCCAGCATTTT. This translates into CASSIASRAASQPQHF.

V and J are TRBV5-4 and TRBJ2-5, with a possible D match to TRBD2 (6 bases). Trimming shortened V by 4 bases and J by 2 bases, and 18 bases separated the two germline ends. Germline V gene sequence: CDR1 SGHNT, CDR2 YYREEE (reference sequence). The CDR3 loop spans 16 amino acids. The CDR3: CASSPSWRERQETQYF. CDR3 coding DNA: TGTGCCAGCAGCCCGTCCTGGAGGGAGAGACAAGAGACCCAGTACTTC.

This clone was seen a single time. The genes are TRBV7-9 and TRBJ2-7, with unresolved D. V was shortened by 5 bases and J by 3 bases, with 5 bases between the two germline ends. From germline, CDR1 is SEHNR and CDR2 FQNEAQ (reference sequence). This CDR3 is 11 amino acids long. CDR3 DNA: TGTGCCAGCAGCCTTCTCTACGAGCAGTACTTC. Its protein is CASSLLYEQYF.

The chain recombines TRBV18 with TRBJ2-1; weak D call: TRBD1 (6 bases). Germline CDR1 reads KGHSH; CDR2 reads LQKENI. Deletions cut 3 bases from V and 4 bases from J, with 7 bases between. This CDR3 is 13 amino acids long. The CDR3 region has the DNA TGTGCCAGCTCACCGACAGGTTACAATGAGCAGTTCTTC. It yields the protein CASSPTGYNEQFF.

The chain couples TRBV6-1 to TRBJ2-2, with D possibly TRBD1 on 5 matching bases. In germline, CDR1 is MNHNS, CDR2 SASEGT. Trimming removed 7 bases from V and 3 bases from J, with 12 bases in between. The CDR3 spans 14 residues. CDR3 in amino acids: CASIWGPDTGELFF. CDR3 nucleotide sequence: TGTGCCAGCATTTGGGGCCCGGACACCGGGGAGCTGTTTTTT.

This rearrangement joins TRBV11-2 to TRBJ1-3, with D perhaps TRBD1 (6 bases). CDR3 length: 16 amino acids. With 5 bases removed from V and 8 bases from J, the gap between germline ends came to 22 bases. Germline V lookup: CDR1 SGHAT, CDR2 FQNNGV. This CDR3 reads CASSNPRRGQRDTIYF. Here the CDR3 DNA reads TGTGCCAGCAGCAACCCACGGCGGGGGCAAAGGGACACCATATATTTT.

The gene calls are TRBV28 and TRBJ2-7, with TRBD2 as a possible D gene (5 bases). Trimming removed 6 bases from V and 2 bases from J, with 17 bases in between. The germline V gene has CDR1 MDHEN and CDR2 SYDVKM. CDR3 length equals 15 residues. CDR3 protein: CASRKPSGRTYEQYF. The CDR3 DNA sequence: TGTGCCAGCAGAAAACCAAGCGGCAGGACCTACGAGCAGTACTTC.